The clone carrying this TCR beta chain has a single count. The data belong to a study of blood T cell repertoires in COVID-19. In the study overall: T cells, B-cell-depleted T cells, or PBMCs supplied cDNA or gDNA.

Across about 22 US areas, participants ranged in age from 18 to 89 years. Participant reports of clinical history set cohort assignment. This CDR3 is built from 16 residues. The V segment lost 6 bases and the J segment 4 bases; nucleotides outside the gene matches: 9. Per germline, CDR1 MNHEY and CDR2 SVGEGT. In the authors' methods: Amplification of reference gene primers provided the estimated nucleated cell counts. Produced via immunoSEQ multiplex PCR; TCRdb's table is partial and in-frame only. V and J calls and clone size are those listed in that table; D and trimming were worked out from the DNA. The table shows under 400,000 clones, with 86% occurring only once.

Sequencing used PBMCs or T cells enriched from blood (not recorded which). This chain joins TRBV6-2 or TRBV6-3 and TRBJ1-5; TRBD1 aligns across 10 bases. This clonotype was obtained from a woman aged 40 to 50 with acute COVID-19. CDR3 protein: CASSRSMGQGNQPQHF. CDR3 bases: TGTGCCAGCAGCCGATCCATGGGACAGGGGAATCAGCCCCAGCATTTT.